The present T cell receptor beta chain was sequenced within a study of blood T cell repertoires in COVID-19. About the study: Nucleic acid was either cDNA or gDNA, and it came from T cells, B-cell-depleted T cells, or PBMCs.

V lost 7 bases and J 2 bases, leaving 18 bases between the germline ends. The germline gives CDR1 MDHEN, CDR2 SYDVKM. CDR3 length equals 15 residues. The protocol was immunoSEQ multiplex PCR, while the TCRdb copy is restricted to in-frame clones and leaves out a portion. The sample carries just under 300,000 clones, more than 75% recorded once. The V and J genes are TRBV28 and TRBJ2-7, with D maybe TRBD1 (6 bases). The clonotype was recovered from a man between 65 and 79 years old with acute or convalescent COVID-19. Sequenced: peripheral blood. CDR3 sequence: CASTDTGQRTYEQYF. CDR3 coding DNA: TGTGCCAGCACCGACACTGGACAGCGCACCTACGAGCAGTACTTC.